A single T cell receptor beta chain is shown here with its context. Its specificity is unknown. The data are from a study of blood T cells in healthy people across ages. General observations from the study: Among long-lived donors, naive CD4+ cells were more numerous and diversity higher than in aged donors. Per million T cells, TCR beta diversity dropped roughly linearly as age increased.

Together with a sample-barcoded 5' primer, a J-beta primer mix was included in a second PCR lasting about 7 to 11 cycles. A minimum of 2.5 million CDR3-containing paired-end reads was obtained for each sample. TCRdb called the 5' RACE reads again in MiXCR, with one record for every CDR3 protein. The table shows fewer than 2,000,000 distinct CDR3 sequences, with about 32% occurring only once. The sequenced sample consisted of blood. The clonotype was recovered from a woman under 40 in good health.

CDR3 residues: CATTTGMGATNEKLFF. CDR3 coding DNA: TGTGCCACTACAACAGGGATGGGTGCAACTAATGAAAAACTGTTTTTT. V is TRBV15 and J is TRBJ1-4; a weak D match, TRBD1 (6 bases). The CDR3 loop spans 16 amino acids. Germline V gives CDR1 LNHNV, CDR2 YYDKDF (reference sequence). Trimming cost V 9 bases and J 0 bases, with 17 bases left between them.